Following are 21 T cell receptor beta chains from one sample sequenced in a study of cytomegalovirus exposure and HLA in healthy donors. PCR primers comprised 60 Vbeta and 13 Jbeta primers. Here immunoSEQ multiplex PCR was the method, and the copy in TCRdb shows in-frame clones only, minus some. This table holds some 270,000 clones, 92% found once. The sequenced sample was PBMCs. Receptors were obtained from a girl aged 2 to 9 in good health and CMV-seronegative.

Concerning this clone itself: The germline gene is not matched at one end of the junction; a read error may be the cause. CDR3 coding DNA: TGTGCTAGCAGCCCGTCCGTTTACACTGAAGCTTTCTTT. Its translation is CASSPSVYTEAFF. The gene calls are TRBV7-7 and TRBJ1-1; the D is unclear. The CDR3 totals 13 residues. Germline V gene sequence: CDR1 SSHAT, CDR2 FNYEAQ (reference sequence).

The V and J genes are TRBV30 and TRBJ2-3; 8 bases map to TRBD2. The V and J ends lost 1 base and 1 base, in that order; junction bases with no gene match: 10. Germline V gene sequence: CDR1 GTSNPN, CDR2 SVGIG (reference sequence). The CDR3 covers 17 residues. Here the CDR3 reads CAWSGAGGRVGTDTQYF. CDR3 in DNA: TGTGCCTGGAGTGGGGCGGGGGGCCGGGTGGGCACAGATACGCAGTATTTT.

The V gene is TRBV19, the J gene TRBJ2-5; 11 positions match TRBD2. Unmatched junction bases numbered 3, after V lost 8 bases and J lost 4 bases. Germline values: CDR1 LNHDA, CDR2 SQIVND (reference sequence). The CDR3 consists of 13 residues. The CDR3, as DNA: TGTGCCAGTCGTCTAGCGGGAGGAGAGACCCAGTACTTC. As protein: CASRLAGGETQYF. Full variable domain (remainder filled in from reference TRBV19 and TRBJ2-5): DGGITQSPKYLFRKEGQNVTLSCEQNLNHDAMYWYRQDPGQGLRLIYYSQIVNDFQKGDIAEGYSVSREKKESFPLTVTSAQKNPTAFYLCASRLAGGETQYFGPGTRLLVL.

As regards this clone: Other nucleotide sequences from this sample produce the same CDR3. The CDR3, as DNA: TGTGCCAGTAGTATATCTGTGAACACTGAAGCTTTCTTT. It codes for CASSISVNTEAFF. The chain links TRBV19 to TRBJ1-1; D unresolved. The CDR3 runs to 13 residues. Germline-derived CDR1 and CDR2 are LNHDA and SQIVND (reference sequence). The germline V and J ends were trimmed by 2 bases and 0 bases, with 4 bases remaining between them.

The CDR3 DNA sequence: TGCGCCAGCAGTGAGCCTGAACTTAGCGGGAGGGCCTACAATGAGCAGTTCTTC. Translated: CASSEPELSGRAYNEQFF. V gene TRBV10-1 combines with J gene TRBJ2-1; 11 bases align to TRBD2. The V gene's germline CDR1 is WNHNN and CDR2 SYGVQD (reference sequence). Losses at the gene ends were 2 bases for V and 2 bases for J; bases not matched to a gene: 8. This CDR3 contains 18 residues.

The sample holds a few counts of this clone. The chain has TRBV2 and TRBJ2-5; no firm D call. The CDR3 runs to 13 residues. V lost 4 bases, J lost 7 bases, and 13 bases lay in between. Germline V gene data show CDR1 as SNHLY and CDR2 as FYNNEI. CDR3 region: CASSGGVRGTQYF. The DNA of the CDR3 is TGTGCCAGCAGTGGAGGCGTTCGAGGGACCCAGTACTTC.

This clone was recorded once. The V call is TRBV15, the J call TRBJ2-3, with D perhaps matching TRBD2 (5 bases). Germline CDR1 and CDR2: LNHNV and YYDKDF (reference sequence). Trimming left V 0 bases short and J 3 bases short, with 7 bases between. The length of the CDR3 is 14 residues. CDR3 sequence reads: CATSRETGTDTQYF. CDR3 DNA sequence: TGTGCCACCAGCAGAGAGACGGGGACAGATACGCAGTATTTT.

The chain is built from TRBV5-4 and TRBJ2-7, with a tentative D call TRBD2 (6 bases). The V end was cut by 3 bases, the J end by 7 bases, with 17 bases between. Germline V gives CDR1 SGHNT, CDR2 YYREEE (reference sequence). The CDR3 covers 14 residues. This chain's CDR3 is CASSSAREVGEQYF. The CDR3 bases are TGTGCCAGCAGCTCTGCCAGGGAGGTGGGTGAGCAGTACTTC.

This chain joins TRBV7-9 and TRBJ2-7; 11 nucleotides line up with TRBD1. The CDR3 covers 19 residues. V dropped 4 bases and J dropped 2; count of bases not matched to a gene: 16. Germline V gene sequence: CDR1 SEHNR, CDR2 FQNEAQ (reference sequence). CDR3 protein: CASSSTRTGGQLYTYEQYF. Written as DNA, the CDR3 is TGTGCCAGCAGCTCGACGAGGACAGGGGGCCAACTTTACACCTACGAGCAGTACTTC.

The chain couples TRBV5-4 to TRBJ2-7; 9 positions agree with TRBD1. Per the germline V gene, CDR1 is SGHNT and CDR2 is YYREEE (reference sequence). Unmatched junction bases numbered 7, after V lost 4 bases and J lost 2 bases. The CDR3 is made up of 15 amino acids. The CDR3 reads CASSGGTGSPYEQYF. CDR3 coding DNA: TGTGCCAGCAGCGGGGGGACAGGGTCCCCCTACGAGCAGTACTTC.

The chain recombines TRBV28 with TRBJ1-2, with 8 bases fitting TRBD1. The CDR3 has 16 residues. Germline values: CDR1 MDHEN, CDR2 SYDVKM. The trim removed 4 bases at V and 7 bases at J, leaving 14 bases unmatched. The CDR3 nucleotides are TGTGCCAGCAGTTCACGGACAGGGATGGCCCCGGTTGGCTACACCTTC. It specifies CASSSRTGMAPVGYTF.

Only one count was recorded for this clone. This rearrangement joins TRBV5-1 to TRBJ1-2; D not certain. The CDR3 spans 14 residues. Deletions cut 4 bases from V and 4 bases from J, with 14 bases between. CDR1 and CDR2 (germline): SGHRS, YFSETQ. The chain's CDR3 is CASSPASGPYGYTF. CDR3 bases: TGCGCCAGCAGCCCGGCCAGCGGGCCCTATGGCTACACCTTC.

This chain connects TRBV19 to TRBJ1-2, with a weak D call TRBD1 (6 bases). The V gene's germline CDR1 is LNHDA and CDR2 SQIVND (reference sequence). The length of the CDR3 is 12 residues. V was shortened by 7 bases and J by 6 bases, with 12 bases between the two germline ends. The DNA of the CDR3 is TGTGCCAGTACCCCCGGGGGGCATGGCTACACCTTC. Protein sequence: CASTPGGHGYTF.

The chain has TRBV7-2 and TRBJ1-1; TRBD1 matches 8 bases. The CDR3 is made up of 16 amino acids. V was clipped by 2 bases and J by 5 bases; unmatched bases: 10. Germline CDR1 SGHTA, CDR2 FQGNSA. Here the CDR3 DNA reads TGTGCCAGCAGCTTAATCCCCACAGGGGGGGGAACTGAAGCTTTCTTT. This translates into CASSLIPTGGGTEAFF.

This clone was detected a few times. The rearrangement joins TRBV29-1 to TRBJ2-1, with TRBD1 matching over 8 bases. The CDR3 covers 13 residues. The germline V gene has CDR1 SQVTM and CDR2 ANQGSEA. Trimming at V came to 8 bases and at J to 8 bases, leaving 11 bases not matched to a gene. The CDR3 DNA is TGCAGCTTCCCCGGGACAGGTTTTTATGAGCAGTTCTTC. It encodes CSFPGTGFYEQFF.

The chain combines TRBV19 with TRBJ2-5; a weak D match, TRBD1 (7 bases). V lost 6 bases, J lost 4 bases, and 15 bases lay in between. This CDR3 is built from 14 residues. Germline CDR1 is LNHDA and CDR2 is SQIVND (reference sequence). CDR3 protein: CASSSPGGGETQYF. CDR3 DNA sequence: TGTGCCAGTAGCTCCCCAGGGGGAGGAGAGACCCAGTACTTC.

This sequence joins TRBV16 and TRBJ2-2; D might be TRBD2 (5 bases). V was shortened by 1 base and J by 4 bases, with 10 bases between the two germline ends. The CDR3 sequence is 15 residues long. Germline V gene lookup returns CDR1 KGHSY and CDR2 FQNENV. CDR3 loop: CASSQYGDVTGELFF. CDR3 coding DNA: TGTGCCAGCAGCCAATACGGGGATGTCACCGGGGAGCTGTTTTTT.

The V gene is TRBV28, the J gene TRBJ1-4, with a tentative D call TRBD1 (6 bases). The germline gives CDR1 MDHEN, CDR2 SYDVKM. V shed 3 bases and J shed 10 bases, with 18 bases lying between them. The CDR3 is 15 amino acids. CDR3 nucleotides: TGTGCCAGCAGTTTCTACAGGGAGGGGGTTGCAAAACTGTTTTTT. This encodes CASSFYREGVAKLFF.

This sequence joins TRBV6-5 and TRBJ2-7; possible D gene TRBD1, 6 bases. This CDR3 region has 13 residues. V lost 6 bases to trimming and J lost 1 base, with 10 bases between them. Germline-derived CDR1 and CDR2 are MNHEY and SVGAGI. CDR3 bases: TGTGCCAGCAGCTCACAGGGTTCCTACGAGCAGTACTTC. It yields the protein CASSSQGSYEQYF.

This CDR3 reads CASSLEQGTSPLHF. CDR3 sequence (DNA): TGCGCCAGCAGCTTGGAGCAGGGGACGTCACCCCTCCACTTT. The gene calls are TRBV5-1 and TRBJ1-6; D might be TRBD1 (6 bases). The V end was cut by 0 bases, the J end by 10 bases, with 11 bases between. The CDR3 covers 14 residues. Germline-derived CDR1 and CDR2 are SGHRS and YFSETQ.

The genes are TRBV29-1 and TRBJ2-3; no firm D call. Trimming removed 4 bases at V and 6 bases at J, with 8 bases between. The CDR3 totals 11 residues. Germline CDR1 SQVTM, CDR2 ANQGSEA. The CDR3 coding sequence is TGCAGCGTTGGACACACCGATACGCAGTATTTT. Its protein is CSVGHTDTQYF.